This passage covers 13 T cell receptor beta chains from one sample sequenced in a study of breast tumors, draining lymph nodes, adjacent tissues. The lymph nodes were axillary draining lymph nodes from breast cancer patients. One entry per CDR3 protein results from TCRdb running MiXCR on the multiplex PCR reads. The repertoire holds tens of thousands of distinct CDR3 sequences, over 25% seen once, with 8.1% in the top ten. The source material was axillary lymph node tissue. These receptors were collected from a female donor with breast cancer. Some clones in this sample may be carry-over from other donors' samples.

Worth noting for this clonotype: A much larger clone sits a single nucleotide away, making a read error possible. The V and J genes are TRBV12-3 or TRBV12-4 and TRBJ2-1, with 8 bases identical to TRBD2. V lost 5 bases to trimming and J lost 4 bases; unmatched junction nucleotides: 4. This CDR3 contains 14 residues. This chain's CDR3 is CASSSSGSYNEQFF. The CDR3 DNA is TGTGCCAGCAGTAGCAGCGGGAGTTACAATGAGCAGTTCTTC.

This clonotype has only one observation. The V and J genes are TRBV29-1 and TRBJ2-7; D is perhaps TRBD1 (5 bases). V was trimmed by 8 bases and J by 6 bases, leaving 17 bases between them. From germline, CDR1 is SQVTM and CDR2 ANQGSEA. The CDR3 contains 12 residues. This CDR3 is CSPGQWRGEQYF. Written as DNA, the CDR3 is TGCAGCCCCGGACAATGGCGTGGCGAGCAGTACTTC.

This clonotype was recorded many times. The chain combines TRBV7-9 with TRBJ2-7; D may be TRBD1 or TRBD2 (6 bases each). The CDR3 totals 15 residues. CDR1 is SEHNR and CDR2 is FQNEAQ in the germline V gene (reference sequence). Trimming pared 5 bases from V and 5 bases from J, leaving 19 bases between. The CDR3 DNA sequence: TGTGCCAGCAGCCCGTGGGGGGCAGGGCACAACGAGCAGTACTTC. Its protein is CASSPWGAGHNEQYF.

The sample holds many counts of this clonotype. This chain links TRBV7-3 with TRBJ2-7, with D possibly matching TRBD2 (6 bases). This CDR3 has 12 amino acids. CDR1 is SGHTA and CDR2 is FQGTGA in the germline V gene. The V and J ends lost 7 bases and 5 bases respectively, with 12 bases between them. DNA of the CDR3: TGTGCCAGCACCTCGGAGGGGAACGAGCAGTACTTC. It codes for CASTSEGNEQYF.

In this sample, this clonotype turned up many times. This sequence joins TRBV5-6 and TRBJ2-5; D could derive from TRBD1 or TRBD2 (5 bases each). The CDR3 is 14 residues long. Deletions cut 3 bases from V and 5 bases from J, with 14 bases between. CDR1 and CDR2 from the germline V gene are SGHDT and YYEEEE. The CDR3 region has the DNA TGTGCCAGCAGCTGGGACCAAGGGCTCGAGACCCAGTACTTC. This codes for CASSWDQGLETQYF.

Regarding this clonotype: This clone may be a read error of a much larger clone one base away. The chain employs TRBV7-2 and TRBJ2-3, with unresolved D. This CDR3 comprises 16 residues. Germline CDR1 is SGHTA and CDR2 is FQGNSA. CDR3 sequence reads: CAGSSTITVNGDTQYF. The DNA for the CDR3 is TGTGCCGGCAGCTCGACCATCACTGTAAACGGAGATACGCAGTATTTT.

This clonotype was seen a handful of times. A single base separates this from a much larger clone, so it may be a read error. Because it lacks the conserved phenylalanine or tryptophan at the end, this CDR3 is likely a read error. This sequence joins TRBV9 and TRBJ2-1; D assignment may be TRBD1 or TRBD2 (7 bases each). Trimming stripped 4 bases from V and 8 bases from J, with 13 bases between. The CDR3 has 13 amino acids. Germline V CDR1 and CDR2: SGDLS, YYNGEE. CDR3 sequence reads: CASSSGGGDEQFS. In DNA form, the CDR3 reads TGTGCCAGCAGCTCAGGGGGGGGGGATGAGCAGTTCTCC.

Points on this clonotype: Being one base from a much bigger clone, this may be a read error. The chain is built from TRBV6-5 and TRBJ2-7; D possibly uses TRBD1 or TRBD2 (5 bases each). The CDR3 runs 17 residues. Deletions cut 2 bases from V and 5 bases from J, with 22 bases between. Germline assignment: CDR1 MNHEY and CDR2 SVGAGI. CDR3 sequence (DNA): TGTGCCAGCAGTTACGGGGGAATAGGGGCCCGTCCGAACGAGCAGTACTTC. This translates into CASSYGGIGARPNEQYF.

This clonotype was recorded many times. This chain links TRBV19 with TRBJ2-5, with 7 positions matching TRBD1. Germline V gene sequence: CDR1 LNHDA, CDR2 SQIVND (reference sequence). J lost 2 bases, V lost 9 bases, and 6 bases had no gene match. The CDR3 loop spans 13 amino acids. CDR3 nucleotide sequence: TGTGCCAGCCAAGACAGGGTTCAAGAGACCCAGTACTTC. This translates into CASQDRVQETQYF.

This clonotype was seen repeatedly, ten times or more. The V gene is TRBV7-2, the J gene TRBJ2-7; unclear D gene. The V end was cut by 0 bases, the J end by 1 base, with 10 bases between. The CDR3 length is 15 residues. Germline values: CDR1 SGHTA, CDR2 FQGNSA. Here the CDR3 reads CASSLAVGLSYEQYF. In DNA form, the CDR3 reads TGTGCCAGCAGCTTAGCGGTCGGTCTTTCCTACGAGCAGTACTTC.

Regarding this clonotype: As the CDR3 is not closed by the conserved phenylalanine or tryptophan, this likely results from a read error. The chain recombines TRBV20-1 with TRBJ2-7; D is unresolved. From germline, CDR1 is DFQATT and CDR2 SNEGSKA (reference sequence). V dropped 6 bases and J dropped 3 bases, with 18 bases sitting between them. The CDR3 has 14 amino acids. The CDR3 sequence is CSANELAVRYEQYS. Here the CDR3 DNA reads TGCAGTGCCAATGAGCTGGCTGTCCGCTACGAGCAGTACTCC.

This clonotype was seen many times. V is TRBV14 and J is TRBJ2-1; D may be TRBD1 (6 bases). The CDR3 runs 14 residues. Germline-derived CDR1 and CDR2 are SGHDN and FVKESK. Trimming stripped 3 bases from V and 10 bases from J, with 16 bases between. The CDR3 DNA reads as TGTGCCAGCAGCCACTATATACAGGGACGGGAGCAGTTCTTC. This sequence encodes CASSHYIQGREQFF.

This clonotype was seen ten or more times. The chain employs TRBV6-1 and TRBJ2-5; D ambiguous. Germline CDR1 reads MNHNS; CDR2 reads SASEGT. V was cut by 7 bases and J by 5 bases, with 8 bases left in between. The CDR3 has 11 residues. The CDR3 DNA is TGTGCCAGCATACAAAGGGAGACCCAGTACTTC. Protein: CASIQRETQYF.